This T cell receptor beta chain was obtained from a study of regulatory T cells in long-lasting Graves disease. This sample's time point: newly diagnosed GD, antithyroid drugs for less than 3 months. With RNA extracted from PBMCs as input, the TCR library was made. This clonotype was counted many times. Arm-PCR of CDR3 regions and iRepertoire HTBI primers were used to build TCR beta libraries. TCRdb independently ran MiXCR on the multiplex PCR reads; one entry per CDR3 protein. Altogether about 520,000 distinct CDR3 sequences are present, approximately 12% being singletons, with the ten largest covering roughly 8.9%. The data were also submitted as part of a second study, on T cells in Graves' hyperthyroidism and ophthalmopathy. Per that study: Stable disease denoted Graves' hyperthyroidism without ophthalmopathy progression within 18 months.

Sequences were derived from peripheral blood mononuclear cells (PBMCs), sampled at new diagnosis, from a patient treated with antithyroid drugs. The clonotype comes from a woman aged 30 to 39 with Graves disease.

The CDR3 loop is CASSPRAGASYNEQFF. CDR3 DNA: TGTGCCAGCAGCCCCAGAGCGGGGGCCTCCTACAATGAGCAGTTCTTC. V is TRBV5-4 and J is TRBJ2-1; 8 bases agree with TRBD2. CDR3 length: 16 residues. Germline V gives CDR1 SGHNT, CDR2 YYREEE (reference sequence). The V segment lost 4 bases and the J segment 0 bases; nucleotides outside the gene matches: 6.